This TCR beta chain was observed in a study of blood T cell repertoires in COVID-19. Germline CDR1 is SGDLS and CDR2 is YYNGEE. V gave up 0 bases and J gave up 8 bases, with 17 bases separating them. This CDR3 is 15 amino acids long. The data were produced by immunoSEQ multiplex PCR, yet TCRdb's version contains in-frame clones alone and is incomplete. The sample lists some 120,000 clones; 75% to 90% were seen once. This clone has just one count. The chain combines TRBV9 with TRBJ1-2; perhaps TRBD1 as D (6 bases). Sample: peripheral blood. This TCR was recovered from a human donor in a cohort sampled during active COVID-19. CDR3 in DNA: TGTGCCAGCAGCGTAGGACCCGACAGGATAGGAGGCTACACCTTC. Protein product: CASSVGPDRIGGYTF.